This section outlines one T cell receptor (beta chain) sequence together with its context. The antigen is not known. Clones were sequenced by immunoSEQ multiplex PCR, and TCRdb holds only the in-frame ones, with some missing. The table includes 60,000 or so clones, around 81% detected once. Germline CDR1 reads GTSNPN; CDR2 reads SVGIG (reference sequence). The CDR3 sequence is 15 residues long. The V segment lost 0 bases and the J segment 7 bases; nucleotides outside the gene matches: 11. The data were taken from a study of T cells in localized non-small cell lung cancer. Study observations and caveats: Paired adjacent lung recovered a median approximately 57 of the top 100 tumor clones.

The chain uses TRBV30 and TRBJ1-2; TRBD1 matches at 7 bases. The sequence was obtained from a man aged 40 to 69 with stage II lung adenocarcinoma. Sequencing was performed on PBMCs, taken before any cancer treatment. CDR3 in DNA: TGTGCCTGGAGTGTTGGGACAGCCTGGGGTAGTGGCTACACCTTC. Protein product: CAWSVGTAWGSGYTF.